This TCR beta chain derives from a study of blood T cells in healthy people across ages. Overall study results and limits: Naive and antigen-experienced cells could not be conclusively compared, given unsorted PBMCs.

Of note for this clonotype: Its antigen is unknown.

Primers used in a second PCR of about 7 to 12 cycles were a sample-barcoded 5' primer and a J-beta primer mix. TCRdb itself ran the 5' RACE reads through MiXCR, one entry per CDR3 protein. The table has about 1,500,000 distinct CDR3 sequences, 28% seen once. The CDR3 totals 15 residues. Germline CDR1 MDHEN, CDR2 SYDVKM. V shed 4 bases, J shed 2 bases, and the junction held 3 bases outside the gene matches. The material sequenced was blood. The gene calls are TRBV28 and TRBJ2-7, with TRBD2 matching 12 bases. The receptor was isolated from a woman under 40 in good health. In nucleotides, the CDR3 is TGTGCCAGCAGTTGGACTAGCGGGGCCACCTACGAGCAGTACTTC. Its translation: CASSWTSGATYEQYF.